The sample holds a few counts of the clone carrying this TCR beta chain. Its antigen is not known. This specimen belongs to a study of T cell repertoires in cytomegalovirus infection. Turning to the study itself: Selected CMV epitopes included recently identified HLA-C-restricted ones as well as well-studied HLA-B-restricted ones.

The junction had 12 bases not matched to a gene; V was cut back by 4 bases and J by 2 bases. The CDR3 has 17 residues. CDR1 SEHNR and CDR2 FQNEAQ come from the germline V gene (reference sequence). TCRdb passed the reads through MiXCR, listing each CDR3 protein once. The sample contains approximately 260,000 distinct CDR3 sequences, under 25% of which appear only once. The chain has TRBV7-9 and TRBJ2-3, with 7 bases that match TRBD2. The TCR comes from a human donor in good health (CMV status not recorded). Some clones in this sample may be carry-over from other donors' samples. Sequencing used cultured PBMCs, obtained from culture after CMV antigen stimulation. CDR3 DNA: TGTGCCAGCAGCTGGGGGAGGGAGCGCCCAACCACAGATACGCAGTATTTT. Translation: CASSWGRERPTTDTQYF.